This TCR beta chain was observed in a study of blood T cells in healthy people across ages. The wider study: Every two T cells gave about one barcoded beta molecule via template switching. Findings of the study overall: Older age went with lower TCR beta diversity per million T cells, in a roughly linear way.

PCR was performed a second time for roughly 7 to 12 cycles using a sample-barcoded 5' primer and a J-beta primer mix. TCRdb fed the 5' RACE reads into MiXCR, producing one record per CDR3 protein. The table has around 1,800,000 distinct CDR3 sequences, about two fifths seen once. Of note for this clonotype: The antigen remains undetermined.

This receptor was identified in a human donor in good health. Sample: blood.

The CDR3 sequence: CASRQQGTEAFF. DNA for the CDR3: TGCGCCAGCAGGCAACAGGGAACTGAAGCTTTCTTT. The chain is built from TRBV4-3 and TRBJ1-1, with D tentatively TRBD1 (6 bases). V was cut by 6 bases and J by 5 bases, with 10 bases left in between. From germline, CDR1 is LGHNA and CDR2 YSLEER. The length of the CDR3 is 12 residues.